The next 30 T cell receptor beta chains were all read from a single sample in a study of blood T cell repertoires in COVID-19. Some clones are missing from TCRdb's copy, which holds only in-frame ones; the method was immunoSEQ multiplex PCR. The table includes more than 45,000 clones, about 90% detected once. Specimen: peripheral blood. Receptors were obtained from an elderly woman with COVID-19, enrolled during active disease.

The CDR3 loop reads CASERTQDNSPLHF. The CDR3 DNA is TGTGCCAGTGAAAGGACACAAGATAATTCACCCCTCCACTTT. The gene calls are TRBV19 and TRBJ1-6, with a tentative D call TRBD1 (5 bases). Trimming stripped 8 bases from V and 5 bases from J, with 13 bases between. The CDR3 covers 14 residues. Germline values: CDR1 LNHDA, CDR2 SQIVND (reference sequence).

The chain has TRBV6-5 and TRBJ1-5; TRBD1 is a possible D gene (5 bases). V lost 5 bases and J lost 7, with 18 bases in between. Germline lookup yields CDR1 MNHEY and CDR2 SVGAGI. The CDR3 sequence is 15 residues long. Here the CDR3 DNA reads TGTGCCAGCAGTCACCTGGGGGGGAGCGTCCAGCCCCAGCATTTT. It is translated as CASSHLGGSVQPQHF.

The chain couples TRBV6-5 to TRBJ1-4; TRBD1 might be the D (6 bases). Germline CDR1 reads MNHEY; CDR2 reads SVGAGI. V was shortened by 10 bases and J by 8 bases, with 17 bases between the two germline ends. The CDR3 is 13 amino acids. The CDR3 DNA sequence: TGTGCCAACGGGTGGGGGCTTGGGGAAAAACTGTTTTTT. Translating it yields CANGWGLGEKLFF.

This chain connects TRBV7-2 to TRBJ2-7; 8 positions match TRBD2. There are 14 residues in the CDR3. The ends lost 7 bases at V and 2 bases at J; junction bases unmatched: 7. CDR1 and CDR2 from the germline V gene are SGHTA and FQGNSA. The DNA of the CDR3 is TGTGCCAGCATCCCCACTAGCGGAACCTACGAGCAGTACTTC. It is translated as CASIPTSGTYEQYF. The variable domain in full, with the rest retrieved from reference TRBV7-2 and TRBJ2-7, is GAGVSQSPSNKVTEKGKDVELRCDPISGHTALYWYRQSLGQGLEFLIYFQGNSAPDKSGLPSDRFSAERTGGSVSTLTIQRTQQEDSAVYLCASIPTSGTYEQYFGPGTRLTVT.

This chain joins TRBV5-6 and TRBJ1-2, with 7 positions matching TRBD1. V lost 0 bases and J lost 8; bases outside the gene matches: 4. Germline CDR1 reads SGHDT; CDR2 reads YYEEEE. This CDR3 has 13 amino acids. CDR3 sequence: CASSLGQGGGYTF. CDR3 in DNA: TGTGCCAGCAGCTTGGGACAGGGAGGAGGCTACACCTTC.

V is TRBV11-3 and J is TRBJ2-2; 13 bases align to TRBD2. Per the germline V gene, CDR1 is SGHNT and CDR2 is YENEEA. Losses at the gene ends were 0 bases for V and 2 bases for J; bases not matched to a gene: 9. The CDR3 spans 20 residues. The CDR3 region is CASSLDAEGLAGINTGELFF. The CDR3 DNA follows: TGTGCCAGCAGCTTAGACGCGGAGGGACTAGCGGGGATTAACACCGGGGAGCTGTTTTTT.

This rearrangement joins TRBV28 to TRBJ1-5; 9 nucleotides match TRBD1. Germline CDR1 and CDR2: MDHEN and SYDVKM. This CDR3 is 12 amino acids long. J was trimmed by 14 bases and V by 5 bases; bases with no gene match: 7. The CDR3 DNA reads as TGTGCCAGCAGTCCCCGGGACAGGGTCGAGCATTTT. This codes for CASSPRDRVEHF.

The chain recombines TRBV5-1 with TRBJ2-7; the match to TRBD1 covers 9 bases. The CDR3 runs 15 residues. CDR1 is SGHRS, CDR2 YFSETQ, per germline. Germline trimming cut 4 bases from V and 4 bases from J; bases unmatched to any gene: 9. The chain's CDR3 is CASSQGDRVEYEQYF. The CDR3 DNA reads TGCGCCAGCAGCCAAGGGGACAGGGTCGAATACGAGCAGTACTTC.

As regards this clone: The same CDR3 is also encoded by other DNA sequences in this sample. CDR3 sequence reads: CSGGTTQAAFF. CDR3 nucleotides: TGCAGCGGGGGGACAACCCAGGCCGCTTTCTTT. The gene calls are TRBV29-1 and TRBJ1-1; D may be TRBD1 (6 bases). V dropped 7 bases and J dropped 11 bases, with 17 bases sitting between them. The CDR3 has 11 amino acids. Germline V gene data show CDR1 as SQVTM and CDR2 as ANQGSEA.

This clone was found a few times. The chain recombines TRBV27 with TRBJ1-1, with no clear D. Germline V CDR1 and CDR2: MNHEY, SMNVEV (reference sequence). Deletions cut 9 bases from V and 3 bases from J, with 20 bases between. The length of the CDR3 is 15 residues. The CDR3 DNA sequence: TGTGCCAGTCCCACCACCCGCCCGAGGGACACTGAAGCTTTCTTT. Translation: CASPTTRPRDTEAFF.

The V gene is TRBV5-1, the J gene TRBJ2-3; the D is unclear. CDR1 and CDR2 from the germline V gene are SGHRS and YFSETQ. V was shortened by 2 bases and J by 6 bases, with 7 bases between the two germline ends. The CDR3 contains 12 residues. CDR3 protein: CASSLPGDTQYF. DNA of the CDR3: TGCGCCAGCAGCTTACCCGGGGATACGCAGTATTTT.

The chain combines TRBV3-1 (or the pseudogene TRBV3-2) with TRBJ1-6, with D unresolved. The V gene lost 0 bases and the J gene lost 7 bases, with 13 bases spanning the gap. Germline CDR1 LGHDT, CDR2 YNNKEL (reference sequence). This CDR3 has 16 amino acids. CDR3 DNA sequence: TGTGCCAGCAGCCAAGAACCAACCCTGAGGAATTCACCCCTCCACTTT. Its protein product is CASSQEPTLRNSPLHF.

The table lists this clone with a count of one. The J gene is TRBJ2-7, the V gene TRBV4-2; maybe TRBD1 (7 bases). The V end was cut by 0 bases, the J end by 3 bases, with 12 bases between. There are 15 residues in the CDR3. Germline V CDR1 and CDR2: LGHNA, YNFKEQ. CDR3 sequence (DNA): TGTGCCAGCAGCCAAGAGGCGGGACAGAACTACGAGCAGTACTTC. Translating gives CASSQEAGQNYEQYF.

This sequence joins TRBV3-1 (or the pseudogene TRBV3-2) and TRBJ2-5; no definite D call. Germline V gene lookup returns CDR1 LGHDT and CDR2 YNNKEL (reference sequence). The CDR3 has 19 residues. V lost 0 bases, J lost 5 bases, and 25 bases lay in between. CDR3 in DNA: TGTGCCAGCAGCCAAGACCTCGGAACCGTAGCTTCATCTCGGGAGACCCAGTACTTC. Translated, it gives CASSQDLGTVASSRETQYF.

The chain links TRBV5-6 to TRBJ2-7; possibly TRBD2 for D (6 bases). Germline V gene lookup returns CDR1 SGHDT and CDR2 YYEEEE. The CDR3 covers 15 residues. The germline V and J ends were trimmed by 4 bases and 3 bases, with 17 bases remaining between them. CDR3 DNA: TGTGCCAGCAGCCTCCGGGGGAGTACCTTCTACGAGCAGTACTTC. Amino acid sequence: CASSLRGSTFYEQYF.

This clone has just one count. The gene calls are TRBV29-1 and TRBJ2-1; 8 positions match TRBD1. Germline V gene lookup returns CDR1 SQVTM and CDR2 ANQGSEA. The CDR3 loop spans 12 amino acids. The trim removed 8 bases at V and 8 bases at J, leaving 8 bases unmatched. The CDR3 region is CSSSTGGYEQFF. In DNA form, the CDR3 reads TGCAGCTCATCAACAGGGGGGTATGAGCAGTTCTTC.

This sequence joins TRBV6-5 and TRBJ1-1, with 8 bases lining up with TRBD1. This CDR3 contains 15 residues. Germline V gene sequence: CDR1 MNHEY, CDR2 SVGAGI. The trim removed 2 bases at V and 1 base at J, leaving 3 bases unmatched. CDR3 DNA: TGTGCCAGCAGTTACCACGGGACAGGGAACACTGAAGCTTTCTTT. Its translation is CASSYHGTGNTEAFF.

This chain links TRBV11-2 with TRBJ2-7; D might be TRBD2 (6 bases). The germline V gene encodes CDR1 SGHAT and CDR2 FQNNGV. V gave up 5 bases and J gave up 9 bases, with 17 bases separating them. This CDR3 has 13 amino acids. The DNA for the CDR3 is TGTGCCAGCAGCGAAACGGGGGTTTTGGGGCAGTACTTC. Encoded protein: CASSETGVLGQYF.

The chain couples TRBV4-1 to TRBJ1-1, with D perhaps matching TRBD1 (5 bases). The CDR3 has 17 residues. Germline loops: CDR1 MGHRA, CDR2 YSYEKL. V was trimmed by 3 bases and J by 1 base, leaving 18 bases between them. Here the CDR3 reads CASSHSIRRATNTEAFF. Here the CDR3 DNA reads TGCGCCAGCAGCCATTCTATCCGCAGGGCCACGAACACTGAAGCTTTCTTT.

The CDR3 protein is CASSDRDRVHTQYF. The CDR3 DNA reads as TGTGCCAGCAGCGACCGGGACAGGGTGCATACGCAGTATTTT. The chain uses TRBV21-1 and TRBJ2-3; the tabulated D call, TRBD1, remains unverified against the DNA. TRBV21-1 is a documented pseudogene. The CDR3 is 14 amino acids.

The chain uses TRBV27 and TRBJ1-1; the match to TRBD1 covers 7 bases. Germline CDR1 and CDR2: MNHEY and SMNVEV (reference sequence). The CDR3 is made up of 17 amino acids. V trimming: 0 bases; J trimming: 1 base; junction bases outside the gene matches: 8. In nucleotides, the CDR3 is TGTGCCAGCAGTTTATCGACATGGACAGGCCAGAACACTGAAGCTTTCTTT. Translating it yields CASSLSTWTGQNTEAFF.

The chain employs TRBV28 and TRBJ2-7; a weak D match, TRBD2 (6 bases). The CDR3 length is 13 residues. V was shortened by 4 bases and J by 5 bases, with 12 bases between the two germline ends. Germline lookup yields CDR1 MDHEN and CDR2 SYDVKM. In DNA form, the CDR3 reads TGTGCCAGCAGTTCGGACTACTGGGACGAGCAGTACTTC. Protein sequence: CASSSDYWDEQYF.

V gene TRBV7-9 combines with J gene TRBJ1-2; 7 nucleotides match TRBD1. The CDR3 runs to 17 residues. The V gene end was trimmed by 5 bases and the J gene end by 8 bases; junction bases not matched to a gene: 20. Germline-derived CDR1 and CDR2 are SEHNR and FQNEAQ (reference sequence). CDR3 region: CASSGDRDLGLGRGYTF. In DNA form, the CDR3 reads TGTGCCAGCAGCGGGGACAGAGACCTAGGGTTGGGTAGGGGCTACACCTTC. Combining the CDR3 with reference TRBV7-9 and TRBJ1-2 gives the whole variable domain DTGVSQNPRHKITKRGQNVTFRCDPISEHNRLYWYRQTLGQGPEFLTYFQNEAQLEKSRLLSDRFSAERPKGSFSTLEIQRTEQGDSAMYLCASSGDRDLGLGRGYTFGSGTRLTVV.

The gene calls are TRBV30 and TRBJ1-3; TRBD1 is a possible D gene (6 bases). CDR3 length: 14 residues. Trimming removed 5 bases from V and 2 bases from J, with 13 bases in between. Germline CDR1 and CDR2: GTSNPN and SVGIG (reference sequence). CDR3 loop: CAWPTGIAGNTIYF. The CDR3 bases are TGTGCCTGGCCAACAGGGATCGCTGGAAACACCATATATTTT.

This rearrangement joins TRBV18 to TRBJ2-1; TRBD2 aligns across 13 bases. Germline loops: CDR1 KGHSH, CDR2 LQKENI. This CDR3 contains 16 residues. Germline trimming cut 3 bases from V and 5 bases from J; bases unmatched to any gene: 4. The CDR3 protein is CASSPGLAGANNEQFF. In nucleotides, the CDR3 is TGTGCCAGCTCACCCGGACTAGCGGGGGCAAACAATGAGCAGTTCTTC.

In nucleotides, the CDR3 is TGTGCCAGCAGCCAAGATGGGAGCGGGGGTGAGTCGCAGTATTTT. Its protein product is CASSQDGSGGESQYF. The chain joins TRBV4-2 to TRBJ2-3; TRBD2 matches at 8 bases. CDR1 and CDR2 from the germline V gene are LGHNA and YNFKEQ. The trim removed 0 bases at V and 10 bases at J, leaving 9 bases unmatched. The CDR3 runs 15 residues.

V and J are TRBV6-4 and TRBJ2-5; TRBD1 aligns across 11 bases. From germline, CDR1 is MRHNA and CDR2 SNTAGT. The CDR3 covers 11 residues. The CDR3 region has the DNA TGTCCGGGACAGGGGGTAGAGACCCAGTACTTC. This codes for CPGQGVETQYF.

The rearrangement links TRBV5-1 to TRBJ1-2; TRBD1 aligns across 8 bases. Germline CDR1 is SGHRS and CDR2 is YFSETQ. This CDR3 is 14 amino acids long. J was trimmed by 4 bases and V by 2 bases; bases with no gene match: 4. Written as DNA, the CDR3 is TGCGCCAGCAGCTTCGGACAGGGCGGCTATGGCTACACCTTC. It specifies CASSFGQGGYGYTF.

J is TRBJ2-7 and V is TRBV12-3 or TRBV12-4, with D possibly matching TRBD1 (5 bases). This CDR3 is 11 amino acids long. The V end was cut by 4 bases, the J end by 7 bases, with 8 bases between. In nucleotides, the CDR3 is TGTGCCAGCAGTTCCCGACAGGAGCAGTACTTC. Its protein is CASSSRQEQYF.

This chain uses TRBV18 with TRBJ1-2; no reliable D call. CDR3 length equals 14 residues. The V end was cut by 3 bases, the J end by 0 bases, with 8 bases between. CDR1 and CDR2 from the germline V gene are KGHSH and LQKENI. CDR3 amino acids: CASSPVRSNYGYTF. The CDR3 DNA is TGTGCCAGCTCACCGGTCAGGTCTAACTATGGCTACACCTTC.